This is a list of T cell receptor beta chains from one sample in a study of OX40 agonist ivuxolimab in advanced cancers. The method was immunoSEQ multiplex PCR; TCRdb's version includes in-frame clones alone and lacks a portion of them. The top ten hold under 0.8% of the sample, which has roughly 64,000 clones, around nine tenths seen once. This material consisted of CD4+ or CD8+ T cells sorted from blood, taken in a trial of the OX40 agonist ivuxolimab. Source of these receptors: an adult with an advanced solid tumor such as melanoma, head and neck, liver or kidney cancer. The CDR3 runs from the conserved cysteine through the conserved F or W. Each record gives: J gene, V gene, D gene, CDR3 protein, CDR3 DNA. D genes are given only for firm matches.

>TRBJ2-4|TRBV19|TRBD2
CASSKTWTSGNKNIQYF
TGTGCCAGTAGTAAGACTTGGACTAGCGGTAACAAAAACATTCAGTACTTC
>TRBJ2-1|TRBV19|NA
CASRPGRGVTYNEQFF
TGTGCCAGTAGACCGGGACGGGGAGTTACCTACAATGAGCAGTTCTTC
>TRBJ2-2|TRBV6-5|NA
CASSPQVYTGELFF
TGTGCCAGCAGTCCCCAAGTGTATACCGGGGAGCTGTTTTTT
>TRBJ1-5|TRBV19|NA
CASTNLGDVLNQPQHF
TGTGCCAGTACTAACCTGGGGGACGTACTGAATCAGCCCCAGCATTTT
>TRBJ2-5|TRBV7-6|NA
CASSLAAETQYF
TGTGCCAGCAGCTTAGCGGCAGAGACCCAGTACTTC
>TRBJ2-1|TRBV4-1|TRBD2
CASSQERTRGNNEQFF
TGCGCCAGCAGCCAAGAGAGGACTAGAGGGAACAATGAGCAGTTCTTC
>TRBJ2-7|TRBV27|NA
CASSLRGPSSYEQYF
TGTGCCAGCAGTTTGCGGGGGCCGAGCTCCTACGAGCAGTACTTC
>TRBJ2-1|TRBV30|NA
CAWSSQGLKPFF
TGTGCCTGGAGCAGCCAAGGGCTAAAACCATTCTTC
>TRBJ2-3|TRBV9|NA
CASSVEGLSSTDTQYF
TGTGCCAGCAGCGTAGAGGGTCTTTCTAGCACAGATACGCAGTATTTT
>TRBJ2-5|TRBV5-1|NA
CASSSTETQYF
TGCGCCAGCAGCTCCACAGAGACCCAGTACTTC
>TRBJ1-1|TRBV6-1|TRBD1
CASGRQGTAEAFF
TGTGCCAGCGGCAGACAGGGGACTGCTGAAGCTTTCTTT
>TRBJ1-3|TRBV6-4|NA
CASSVEGEPSGNTIYF
TGTGCCAGCAGTGTTGAGGGGGAACCCTCTGGAAACACCATATATTTT